The sample holds many counts of the clone carrying this TCR beta chain. Its antigen is not identified. Unmatched junction bases numbered 6, after V lost 11 bases and J lost 2 bases. Germline CDR1 is LGHNT and CDR2 is FRNRAP. The CDR3 length is 13 residues. The data were taken from a study of T-cell reconstitution after alpha-beta-depleted transplantation in children. Study-wide results and limits: Recipient T cells and thymic progenitors that survived were the source of the high TCRbeta diversity seen at day 60 in some patients. Reportedly, roughly two months post-transplant, alpha-beta T cells arose from several hundred expanded graft clones. T-cell numbers and diversity, one year after transplant, stemmed largely from T cells that were newly produced.

Unique molecular identifiers featured in how the TCRbeta library was prepared. MiXCR, applied by TCRdb to the PCR reads, yields one record per CDR3 protein. The sample records over 45,000 distinct CDR3 sequences, 5.8% being singletons. This receptor was obtained from a female patient between 2 and 15 years old who had a stem cell transplant for aplastic anemia, so the T cells may come from the graft donor. The chain uses TRBV12-5 and TRBJ1-2; 9 bases fit TRBD1. Sequenced here: PBMCs, mostly from graft donor cells, sampled 60 days after TCRalphabeta/CD19-depleted stem cell transplant. The CDR3 DNA reads TGTGCTCCACGGACAGGGGTAAACTATGGCTACACCTTC. Its protein is CAPRTGVNYGYTF.